This T cell receptor (beta chain) was captured in a study of cytomegalovirus exposure and HLA in healthy donors. Study-wide results and caveats: Three CMV-associated chains were confirmed in vitro to be specific for CMV antigens. According to a subsequent analysis, TCR clusters identified in the first cohort showed a tendency to co-occur across the 110 or so validation repertoires.

From the roughly 110-subject validation cohort, which was separate from the approximately 670-subject first cohort, the donors were drawn. Concerning this clone: Its antigen is unknown.

Profiling relied on immunoSEQ multiplex PCR, and the TCRdb table lists in-frame clones only, not all of them. This sample has about 160,000 clones; roughly 84% occur once, and the top ten carry about 10%. The CDR3 extends over 15 amino acids. V was clipped by 1 base and J by 3 bases, with 12 bases between them. CDR1 is LGHNA and CDR2 is YSLEER in the germline V gene. The sequenced sample was PBMCs. The clonotype originates from a man aged 30 to 39 in good health and CMV-seropositive. The V and J genes are TRBV4-3 and TRBJ1-1; TRBD1 is a possible D gene (5 bases). The chain's CDR3 is CASSQVRGRDTEAFF. CDR3 nucleotide sequence: TGCGCCAGCAGCCAAGTAAGGGGAAGGGACACTGAAGCTTTCTTT.